This TCR beta chain was sequenced for a study of CD8 T cells in Susac syndrome. Study in general: The sequenced Susac syndrome patients included six who had clinically active disease and fewer than ten who were in remission.

Study outcomes and limitations: The authors found no clonal expansion in Susac syndrome CD4+ T cell repertoires.

The authors reverse transcribed roughly 0.5 to 1 ug RNA with random hexamers. The amplification used immunoSEQ multiplex PCR on TCR beta CDR3; it spanned 54 Vbeta and 13 Jbeta. From the immunoSEQ multiplex PCR reads, TCRdb called clonotypes with MiXCR, one entry per CDR3 protein. The sample carries some 180,000 distinct CDR3 sequences, just under 95% recorded once. On this clonotype: Its antigen is unknown.

The specimen was CD4+ T cells from PBMCs. This clonotype was obtained from a human donor with Susac syndrome.

In DNA, the CDR3 is TGTGCCTCCGCTCTGACCGGGGGTGAAGCTTTCTTT. This translates into CASALTGGEAFF. The chain combines TRBV30 with TRBJ1-1, with a weak D call TRBD1 (5 bases). The germline V gene has CDR1 GTSNPN and CDR2 SVGIG (reference sequence). The CDR3 has 12 amino acids. Trimming took off 7 bases at V and 7 bases at J, with 16 bases between the two ends.